Presented here are 32 T cell receptor beta chains from one specimen sequenced in a study of spatial heterogeneity in lung cancer. TCRdb itself ran the 5' RACE reads through MiXCR, one entry per CDR3 protein. The sample lists roughly 80,000 distinct CDR3 sequences, around 12% occurring once. Regarding time point: sample taken at primary tumor resection. Whole RNA, which was extracted from tumor, nontumor lung tissue or frozen PBMC, was sequenced without any cell sorting. The sample consisted of PBMCs, taken at surgery. These receptors were taken from a male donor with early-stage non-small cell lung cancer.

This rearrangement joins TRBV7-9 to TRBJ2-3, with D unresolved. Trimming left V 3 bases short and J 0 bases short, with 10 bases between. Germline V gene lookup returns CDR1 SEHNR and CDR2 FQNEAQ (reference sequence). The CDR3 loop spans 15 amino acids. CDR3 loop: CASSFPHGSTDTQYF. The CDR3 DNA reads as TGTGCCAGCAGCTTCCCGCACGGAAGCACAGATACGCAGTATTTT.

This clonotype has just a few counts. The chain links TRBV30 to TRBJ2-5; D possibly uses TRBD1 or TRBD2 (6 bases each). The V end lost 4 bases, the J end lost 5 bases, and 11 bases lay between the germline ends. Germline V CDR1 and CDR2: GTSNPN, SVGIG (reference sequence). This CDR3 comprises 12 residues. For the CDR3, the DNA is TGTGCCTGGAAACAGGGAGGCGAGACCCAGTACTTC. Its translation: CAWKQGGETQYF.

The gene calls are TRBV18 and TRBJ1-2; D not certain. Germline CDR1 is KGHSH and CDR2 is LQKENI. Trimming took off 3 bases at V and 5 bases at J, with 13 bases between the two ends. The CDR3 consists of 14 residues. CDR3 DNA: TGTGCCAGCTCACCGGCCGGGGAAGGGTATGGCTACACCTTC. Its protein is CASSPAGEGYGYTF.

CDR3: CASSPGRPSDTQYF. As DNA, the CDR3 is TGTGCCAGCTCACCAGGCAGGCCTTCAGATACGCAGTATTTT. V usage is TRBV18 and J usage is TRBJ2-3; D call uncertain. Trimming left V 2 bases short and J 4 bases short, with 10 bases between. Germline V gives CDR1 KGHSH, CDR2 LQKENI. CDR3 length: 14 residues.

In this sample, this clonotype turned up many times. The rearrangement uses TRBV4-1 and TRBJ1-4; the D gene is possibly TRBD1 (6 bases). CDR1 is MGHRA, CDR2 YSYEKL, per germline. Trimming stripped 0 bases from V and 8 bases from J, with 13 bases between. CDR3 size: 15 residues. For the CDR3, the DNA is TGCGCCAGCAGCCAAGATAAGGGGGTAGACGAAAAACTGTTTTTT. This encodes CASSQDKGVDEKLFF.

The chain is built from TRBV3-1 and TRBJ2-7; tentative D call: TRBD2 (6 bases). From germline, CDR1 is LGHDT and CDR2 YNNKEL (reference sequence). V was trimmed by 4 bases and J by 7 bases, leaving 17 bases between them. The CDR3 spans 14 residues. This CDR3 is CASSPGTLWLEQYF. The CDR3 DNA is TGTGCCAGCAGCCCCGGGACTCTATGGCTTGAGCAGTACTTC.

This chain connects TRBV29-1 to TRBJ2-5; no clear D. From germline, CDR1 is SQVTM and CDR2 ANQGSEA. This CDR3 is 12 amino acids long. V was clipped by 8 bases and J by 5 bases, with 15 bases between them. The CDR3 nucleotides are TGCAGCCTACGGGCCGTAGGGGAGACCCAGTACTTC. Protein: CSLRAVGETQYF. Filled out from reference TRBV29-1 and TRBJ2-5, the complete variable domain reads SAVISQKPSRDICQRGTSLTIQCQVDSQVTMMFWYRQQPGQSLTLIATANQGSEATYESGFVIDKFPISRPNLTFSTLTVSNMSPEDSSIYLCSLRAVGETQYFGPGTRLLVL.

The J gene is TRBJ2-3, the V gene TRBV2; 11 nucleotides align to TRBD2. This CDR3 has 14 residues. The V segment lost 5 bases and the J segment 7 bases; nucleotides outside the gene matches: 5. CDR1 is SNHLY, CDR2 FYNNEI, per germline. CDR3 amino acids: CASSLAGGRNTQYF. The CDR3 region has the DNA TGTGCCAGCAGTTTAGCGGGGGGGCGTAATACGCAGTATTTT.

This clonotype turned up a few times. The genes are TRBV25-1 and TRBJ2-1; maybe TRBD2 (5 bases). From germline, CDR1 is MGHDK and CDR2 SYGVNS. Trimming shortened V by 4 bases and J by 6 bases, and 16 bases separated the two germline ends. The CDR3 contains 15 residues. This CDR3 reads CASSVIGEGVNEQFF. The CDR3 DNA sequence: TGTGCCAGCAGTGTAATCGGTGAGGGAGTCAATGAGCAGTTCTTC.

The chain has TRBV30 and TRBJ1-1; D is perhaps TRBD1 (6 bases). The V end was cut by 2 bases, the J end by 7 bases, with 11 bases between. The germline gives CDR1 GTSNPN, CDR2 SVGIG (reference sequence). There are 12 residues in the CDR3. CDR3 DNA sequence: TGTGCCTGGAGTCCCTTAGGGGGTGAAGCTTTCTTT. Its translation is CAWSPLGGEAFF.

CDR3 sequence: CASSFQSGSSKTQYF. The CDR3 nucleotides read TGTGCCAGCAGCTTCCAGAGCGGGAGCTCGAAGACCCAGTACTTC. The chain recombines TRBV11-2 with TRBJ2-5, with TRBD2 identical over 8 bases. The CDR3 contains 15 residues. Unmatched junction bases numbered 9, after V lost 3 bases and J lost 6 bases. Germline V gene lookup returns CDR1 SGHAT and CDR2 FQNNGV.

This clonotype has at least ten counts. This sequence joins TRBV7-9 and TRBJ1-1, with TRBD1 matching over 7 bases. Trimming cost V 5 bases and J 8 bases; bases outside gene matches: 8. CDR3 length: 13 amino acids. Germline loops: CDR1 SEHNR, CDR2 FQNEAQ (reference sequence). CDR3 protein: CASSLRQGGEAFF. The CDR3 DNA sequence: TGTGCCAGCAGCCTGCGTCAGGGGGGAGAAGCTTTCTTT.

The chain combines TRBV2 with TRBJ1-6; D is possibly TRBD1 (5 bases). CDR1 is SNHLY, CDR2 FYNNEI, per germline. The CDR3 covers 16 residues. V was shortened by 5 bases and J by 7 bases, with 18 bases between the two germline ends. For the CDR3, the DNA is TGTGCCAGCAGTCCCGAGGGCGCGGGGACCAATTCACCCCTCCACTTT. Translating it yields CASSPEGAGTNSPLHF.

This clonotype was observed a handful of times. The chain employs TRBV6-5 and TRBJ1-1, with D unresolved. Trimming took 2 bases from V and 1 from J, leaving 11 bases between them. Germline values: CDR1 MNHEY, CDR2 SVGAGI. The CDR3 length is 15 residues. CDR3 sequence: CASSYGSGGNTEAFF. The CDR3 DNA follows: TGTGCCAGCAGTTACGGATCCGGAGGGAACACTGAAGCTTTCTTT.

CDR3 amino acids: CASSYTSGLGNEQFF. In DNA, the CDR3 is TGCGCCAGCAGCTATACTAGCGGCCTGGGCAATGAGCAGTTCTTC. This chain uses TRBV5-1 with TRBJ2-1; 8 positions agree with TRBD2. The germline gives CDR1 SGHRS, CDR2 YFSETQ. J lost 6 bases, V lost 3 bases, and 8 bases had no gene match. The CDR3 runs to 15 residues.

This clonotype was seen many times. The rearrangement joins TRBV5-1 to TRBJ2-3; unclear D gene. Germline V gene data show CDR1 as SGHRS and CDR2 as YFSETQ. There are 13 residues in the CDR3. V lost 2 bases, J lost 3 bases, and 7 bases lay in between. Here the CDR3 DNA reads TGCGCCAGCAGCTTTAGGAGTACAGATACGCAGTATTTT. Translation: CASSFRSTDTQYF.

This clonotype was found a few times. The chain couples TRBV5-5 to TRBJ2-5, with 8 bases matching TRBD1. Germline V CDR1 and CDR2: SGHKS, YYEKEE (reference sequence). The CDR3 has 14 residues. The V segment lost 4 bases and the J segment 7 bases; nucleotides outside the gene matches: 9. The CDR3 DNA reads as TGTGCCAGCAGCACCGGGACCGGGACAGGGACCCAGTACTTC. Its translation: CASSTGTGTGTQYF. The full variable domain, with the rest looked up from reference TRBV5-5 and TRBJ2-5, is DAGVTQSPTHLIKTRGQQVTLRCSPISGHKSVSWYQQVLGQGPQFIFQYYEKEERGRGNFPDRFSARQFPNYSSELNVNALLLGDSALYLCASSTGTGTGTQYFGPGTRLLVL.

This clonotype was detected many times. The J gene is TRBJ2-7, the V gene TRBV5-5; D perhaps matches TRBD2 (6 bases). The V gene's germline CDR1 is SGHKS and CDR2 YYEKEE (reference sequence). The CDR3 spans 15 residues. Trimming removed 4 bases at V and 3 bases at J, with 17 bases between. The DNA for the CDR3 is TGTGCCAGCAGCATGGGGACTTTCCGACGCTACGAGCAGTACTTC. This codes for CASSMGTFRRYEQYF.

The rearrangement uses TRBV24-1 and TRBJ2-5; D may be TRBD2 (5 bases). Looked up from germline, CDR1 is KGHDR and CDR2 is SFDVKD. Trimming removed 4 bases at V and 2 bases at J, with 16 bases between. CDR3 size: 16 residues. CDR3 in DNA: TGTGCCACCAGTGACCCCTCAGCGGAGGTGCAAGAGACCCAGTACTTC. As protein: CATSDPSAEVQETQYF.

The chain has TRBV24-1 and TRBJ2-2; D remains unclear. The V end lost 3 bases, the J end lost 1 base, and 8 bases lay between the germline ends. The CDR3 sequence is 15 residues long. Germline V gene sequence: CDR1 KGHDR, CDR2 SFDVKD. The CDR3 reads CATSDPLGNTGELFF. CDR3 nucleotide sequence: TGTGCCACCAGTGATCCGCTAGGGAACACCGGGGAGCTGTTTTTT.

This clonotype was counted at least ten times. The V call is TRBV6-5, the J call TRBJ2-5; 9 nucleotides match TRBD2. Looked up from germline, CDR1 is MNHEY and CDR2 is SVGAGI. With V trimmed by 6 bases and J by 2 bases, 13 bases remained unmatched. The CDR3 covers 17 residues. CDR3 loop: CASSPEPGTSLQETQYF. The CDR3 coding sequence is TGTGCCAGCAGCCCCGAACCCGGGACTAGCCTTCAAGAGACCCAGTACTTC.

The chain employs TRBV24-1 and TRBJ2-5, with 9 positions matching TRBD2. Germline CDR1 and CDR2: KGHDR and SFDVKD. Germline trimming cut 9 bases from V and 2 bases from J; bases unmatched to any gene: 0. The length of the CDR3 is 12 residues. CDR3 DNA: TGTGCCACCCTAGCGGGGCAAGAGACCCAGTACTTC. It is translated as CATLAGQETQYF.

The chain employs TRBV5-6 and TRBJ2-1; 7 nucleotides agree with TRBD1. Germline CDR1 is SGHDT and CDR2 is YYEEEE. V was clipped by 6 bases and J by 4 bases; unmatched bases: 16. The CDR3 runs to 17 residues. The CDR3 protein is CASILFAPGQLYNEQFF. The DNA of the CDR3 is TGTGCCAGCATCCTTTTTGCCCCGGGACAGCTTTACAATGAGCAGTTCTTC.

The chain is built from TRBV10-3 and TRBJ2-1; 7 bases are a match to TRBD2. The germline CDR1 and CDR2 sequences are ENHRY and SYGVKD. After removal of 9 bases from V and 0 bases from J, the junction contained 5 bases not matched to a gene. The CDR3 totals 14 residues. Here the CDR3 reads CAIVAGTSYNEQFF. DNA of the CDR3: TGTGCCATTGTAGCGGGCACCTCCTACAATGAGCAGTTCTTC.

This rearrangement joins TRBV27 to TRBJ2-5, with a possible D match to TRBD2 (5 bases). The CDR3 length is 16 residues. V lost 3 bases and J 5 bases, leaving 19 bases between the germline ends. The germline gives CDR1 MNHEY, CDR2 SMNVEV (reference sequence). Written as DNA, the CDR3 is TGTGCCAGCAGTTTGAACGGGGTAACTCGTGGGGAGACCCAGTACTTC. Amino acids: CASSLNGVTRGETQYF.

This clonotype showed up many times. The gene calls are TRBV6-5 and TRBJ2-7, with a weak D call TRBD2 (5 bases). V gave up 7 bases and J gave up 6 bases, with 22 bases separating them. The length of the CDR3 is 15 residues. Germline lookup yields CDR1 MNHEY and CDR2 SVGAGI. The CDR3, as DNA: TGTGCCAGCAATCGGGGAGTATTTGCAACCCCCGAGCAGTACTTC. This encodes CASNRGVFATPEQYF.

This clonotype was counted ten times or more. The CDR3 sequence is CASSLRTARTEIYYGYTF. The CDR3 bases are TGTGCCAGCAGCCTCCGAACGGCCCGGACAGAAATTTACTATGGCTACACCTTC. The genes are TRBV3-1 and TRBJ1-2; D may be TRBD1 (6 bases). There are 18 residues in the CDR3. CDR1 is LGHDT, CDR2 YNNKEL, per germline (reference sequence). Trimming removed 4 bases from V and 3 bases from J, with 24 bases in between.

This clonotype was observed a few times. V and J are TRBV5-8 and TRBJ2-1; 10 nucleotides agree with TRBD2. The CDR3 is 17 residues long. Germline V gene data show CDR1 as SGHTS and CDR2 as YDEGEE. V dropped 0 bases and J dropped 8; count of bases not matched to a gene: 11. CDR3 sequence: CASSLATGLAETDEQFF. CDR3 bases: TGTGCCAGCAGCTTGGCCACCGGACTAGCGGAGACGGATGAGCAGTTCTTC.

CDR3 loop: CAWSLGRGGNQPQHF. In DNA form, the CDR3 reads TGTGCCTGGAGCCTGGGACGGGGCGGCAATCAGCCCCAGCATTTT. This chain uses TRBV30 with TRBJ1-5, with D tentatively TRBD1 (5 bases). The germline gives CDR1 GTSNPN, CDR2 SVGIG (reference sequence). The CDR3 extends over 15 amino acids. V lost 3 bases and J lost 2, with 14 bases in between.

This clonotype was seen many times. The chain employs TRBV4-2 and TRBJ1-6, with D possibly being TRBD1 (6 bases). Germline V gene data show CDR1 as LGHNA and CDR2 as YNFKEQ. This CDR3 has 16 amino acids. V lost 1 base to trimming and J lost 7 bases, with 14 bases between them. The CDR3 region is CASSQVGGPGNSPLHF. CDR3 nucleotide sequence: TGTGCCAGCAGCCAAGTGGGGGGCCCAGGCAATTCACCCCTCCACTTT.

This sequence joins TRBV2 and TRBJ2-2; 7 bases line up with TRBD1. The V segment lost 6 bases and the J segment 6 bases; nucleotides outside the gene matches: 10. This CDR3 has 15 amino acids. Germline CDR1 is SNHLY and CDR2 is FYNNEI. This CDR3 is CASRASSQGAGELFF. For the CDR3, the DNA is TGTGCCAGCAGAGCATCATCCCAGGGGGCCGGGGAGCTGTTTTTT.

This clonotype has at least ten counts. V usage is TRBV6-1 and J usage is TRBJ1-5, with TRBD1 as a possible D gene (6 bases). This CDR3 has 15 residues. The germline V and J ends were trimmed by 5 bases and 1 base, with 12 bases remaining between them. Germline V gene lookup returns CDR1 MNHNS and CDR2 SASEGT. CDR3 DNA: TGTGCCAGCAGTTCCGGGACACGAAGCAATCAGCCCCAGCATTTT. Protein sequence: CASSSGTRSNQPQHF.